Listed here is a single TCR beta chain. Its antigen is unidentified. CDR1 is LNHDA, CDR2 SQIVND, per germline (reference sequence). The CDR3 totals 16 residues. V was pared by 5 bases and J by 0 bases, with 11 bases between. The sample comes from a study of T cell responses to AZD1222 COVID-19 vaccine. Some clones are missing from TCRdb's copy, which holds only in-frame ones; the method was immunoSEQ multiplex PCR. The table shows some 120,000 clones, with around 92% occurring only once. General study points: The donors showed a predominance of white British ancestry and of females, with possible underestimation of clonal diversity. Compared with day 0, the breadth and depth of the Spike-specific TCR repertoire rose significantly after two doses of AZD1222. Across spike, vaccine-associated CD4 TCRs were found, dominant at 160-218 and 743-854.

The input for sequencing was peripheral blood, taken on day 0 of AZD1222 vaccination. The rearrangement joins TRBV19 to TRBJ2-6; D is ambiguous. This clonotype was sampled from an adult in good health. CDR3 in DNA: TGTGCCAGTAGTTTCGTCAAGAGCTCTGGGGCCAACGTCCTGACTTTC. It is translated as CASSFVKSSGANVLTF.